This TCR beta chain was captured in a study of T cell changes during pregnancy in multiple sclerosis. The protocol was immunoSEQ multiplex PCR, while the TCRdb copy is restricted to in-frame clones and leaves out a portion. The profile shows under 150,000 clones, approximately 96% of them singletons. The CDR3 is 16 amino acids. CDR1 and CDR2 (germline): MNHNS, SASEGT. V dropped 5 bases and J dropped 4; count of bases not matched to a gene: 12. The sample here was peripheral blood, taken after pregnancy. This receptor was taken from a female donor with multiple sclerosis, enrolled in a pregnancy study. V is TRBV6-1 and J is TRBJ2-7; 9 bases are a match to TRBD1. The CDR3: CASSKGTGTGSYEQYF. Here the CDR3 DNA reads TGTGCCAGCAGTAAAGGCACCGGGACAGGGTCATACGAGCAGTACTTC.